The 2 T cell receptor beta chains presented below share a single source sample, sequenced in a study of blood T cell repertoires in COVID-19. Sequenced by immunoSEQ multiplex PCR; TCRdb stores in-frame clones only, minus some. The sample holds around 140,000 clones, about four fifths seen once. The sample was peripheral blood. These receptors were taken from a human donor in a cohort sampled during active COVID-19.

This chain links TRBV28 with TRBJ1-2; 9 nucleotides agree with TRBD1. The CDR3 loop spans 14 amino acids. CDR1 and CDR2 (germline): MDHEN, SYDVKM. V gave up 1 base and J gave up 8 bases; unmatched junction bases: 5. The CDR3, as DNA: TGTGCCAGCAGTTTATCGGGACAGGGTTTAGGCTACACCTTC. Translated, it gives CASSLSGQGLGYTF.

The chain has TRBV7-2 and TRBJ1-2; 8 bases agree with TRBD1. V dropped 4 bases and J dropped 6; count of bases not matched to a gene: 4. The CDR3 consists of 13 residues. In germline, CDR1 is SGHTA, CDR2 FQGNSA. CDR3 in amino acids: CASSSVTGDGYTF. The DNA of the CDR3 is TGTGCCAGCAGCTCCGTGACAGGGGATGGCTACACCTTC.